Described below is a single T cell receptor (beta chain) sequence and its context. Per germline, CDR1 MNHEY and CDR2 SVGAGI. The CDR3 runs 11 residues. V lost 0 bases, J lost 12 bases, and 6 bases lay in between. This record comes from a study of T cell changes during pregnancy in multiple sclerosis. Repertoires were generated with immunoSEQ multiplex PCR, while TCRdb's copy carries only in-frame clones and drops some. This table holds under 70,000 clones, about 90% found once. The chain joins TRBV6-5 to TRBJ2-4; possible D gene TRBD2, 5 bases. The clonotype originates from a female donor in good health, enrolled as a control in a pregnancy study. The source was peripheral blood, collected in the third trimester of pregnancy. CDR3 DNA sequence: TGTGCCAGCAGTTACTCGGGGAGTCAGTACTTC. Residues: CASSYSGSQYF.